Here is one T cell receptor (beta chain) with its context. The antigen remains undetermined. The data belong to a study of identifying expanded T cells in peripheral blood. The V gene's germline CDR1 is SGHVS and CDR2 FQNEAQ. The CDR3 runs to 14 residues. Deletions cut 8 bases from V and 2 bases from J, with 15 bases between. Notes on the study in general: Across healthy donors, higher total template counts meant significantly greater approximately 2-week count variance. Differentially abundant clones: around 1.2 between replicates, approximately 15 at roughly 2 weeks, around 19 at four.

During the collection period, no donor immune events like infections were recorded. Assay: immunoSEQ multiplex PCR; the TCRdb copy retains only in-frame clones and omits some. The sample carries 90,000 or so clones, around nine tenths recorded once. The sequence was collected from a person aged 18 to 75 in good health. The sequencing input was blood. The chain combines TRBV7-8 with TRBJ1-2; a weak D match, TRBD1 (6 bases). The CDR3 region is CASGLGQSNYGYTF. CDR3 DNA: TGTGCCAGCGGCCTCGGACAGTCCAACTATGGCTACACCTTC. The full variable domain, its missing parts supplied by reference TRBV7-8 and TRBJ1-2, is GAGVSQSPRYKVAKRGQDVALRCDPISGHVSLFWYQQALGQGPEFLTYFQNEAQLDKSGLPSDRFFAERPEGSVSTLKIQRTQQEDSAVYLCASGLGQSNYGYTFGSGTRLTVV.